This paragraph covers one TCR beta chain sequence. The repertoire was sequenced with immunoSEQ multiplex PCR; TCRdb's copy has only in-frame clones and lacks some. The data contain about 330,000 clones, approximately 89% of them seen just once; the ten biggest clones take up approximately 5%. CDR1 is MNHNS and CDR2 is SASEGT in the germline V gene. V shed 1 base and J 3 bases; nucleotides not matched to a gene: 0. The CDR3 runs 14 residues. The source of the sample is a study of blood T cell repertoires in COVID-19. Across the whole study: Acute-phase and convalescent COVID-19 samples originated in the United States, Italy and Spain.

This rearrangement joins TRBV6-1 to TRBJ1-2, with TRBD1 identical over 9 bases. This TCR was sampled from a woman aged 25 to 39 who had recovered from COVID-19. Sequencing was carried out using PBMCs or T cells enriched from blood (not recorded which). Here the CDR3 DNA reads TGTGCCAGCAGTGAAGACAGGGGGCACTATGGCTACACCTTC. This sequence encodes CASSEDRGHYGYTF.